The rows below give T cell receptor beta chains drawn from one sample of a study of T-cell memory formation after mild COVID-19. TCRdb fed the 5' RACE reads into MiXCR, producing one record per CDR3 protein. The repertoire holds 25,000 to 30,000 distinct CDR3 sequences, with roughly 12% as singletons. The sequenced sample consisted of PBMCs or a T cell subset sorted from them (not recorded which). Receptors were obtained from an adult woman who had mild COVID-19 (a few samples of this study predate the infection). Cell type and time point are not known. CDR3s include the opening cysteine and the closing phenylalanine or tryptophan. Each record gives: D gene, V gene, clone size, J gene, CDR3 protein, CDR3 DNA. A D gene is named only where the DNA matches it firmly. Clone size appears in some rows only: once, few, many, or a class for an expanded clone.

d_gene: -; v_gene: TRBV15; abundance: many; j_gene: TRBJ2-7; CDR3aa: CATSRGSGTEYEQYF; CDR3nt: TGTGCCACCAGCAGAGGTTCCGGGACGGAGTACGAGCAGTACTTC
d_gene: TRBD2; v_gene: TRBV24-1; abundance: many; j_gene: TRBJ2-1; CDR3aa: CATSDRPGTSGSDEQFF; CDR3nt: TGTGCCACCAGTGACCGCCCAGGGACTAGCGGGAGCGATGAGCAGTTCTTC
d_gene: TRBD2; v_gene: TRBV27; abundance: many; j_gene: TRBJ2-1; CDR3aa: CASRSPGLSPLEQFF; CDR3nt: TGTGCCAGCAGGAGCCCGGGACTATCTCCATTAGAGCAGTTCTTC
d_gene: -; v_gene: TRBV20-1; abundance: many; j_gene: TRBJ1-2; CDR3aa: CSARSAYGHGYTF; CDR3nt: TGCAGTGCTAGATCCGCCTATGGCCATGGCTACACCTTC
d_gene: TRBD1; v_gene: TRBV24-1; abundance: -; j_gene: TRBJ1-1; CDR3aa: CATSDPRTGGTEAFF; CDR3nt: TGTGCCACCAGTGACCCGAGGACAGGGGGCACTGAAGCTTTCTTT
d_gene: -; v_gene: TRBV20-1; abundance: many; j_gene: TRBJ2-1; CDR3aa: CSAESGPYNEQFF; CDR3nt: TGCAGTGCAGAGAGCGGGCCCTACAATGAGCAGTTCTTC
d_gene: -; v_gene: TRBV29-1; abundance: many; j_gene: TRBJ2-7; CDR3aa: CSVANSYEQYF; CDR3nt: TGCAGCGTTGCAAATTCCTACGAGCAGTACTTC
d_gene: TRBD1; v_gene: TRBV5-4; abundance: many; j_gene: TRBJ2-1; CDR3aa: CASSFRQGAGNEQFF; CDR3nt: TGTGCCAGCAGCTTTAGACAGGGGGCAGGTAATGAGCAGTTCTTC
d_gene: -; v_gene: TRBV7-9; abundance: many; j_gene: TRBJ1-2; CDR3aa: CASSLENPRVLSGYTF; CDR3nt: TGTGCCAGCAGCTTAGAAAATCCCAGGGTTCTGAGTGGCTACACCTTC
d_gene: TRBD1; v_gene: TRBV15; abundance: many; j_gene: TRBJ2-1; CDR3aa: CATSRTGTGGRNEQFF; CDR3nt: TGTGCCACCAGCAGAACCGGGACAGGGGGTCGAAATGAGCAGTTCTTC
d_gene: -; v_gene: TRBV6-5; abundance: -; j_gene: TRBJ1-2; CDR3aa: CASRPSGGDGYTF; CDR3nt: TGTGCCAGCAGGCCTTCCGGTGGGGATGGCTACACCTTC
d_gene: TRBD1; v_gene: TRBV27; abundance: many; j_gene: TRBJ2-2; CDR3aa: CASRMGQRSITGELFF; CDR3nt: TGTGCCAGCAGAATGGGACAGCGGTCCATCACCGGGGAGCTGTTTTTT
d_gene: -; v_gene: TRBV24-1; abundance: many; j_gene: TRBJ1-1; CDR3aa: CATSSGVGDTEAFF; CDR3nt: TGTGCCACTTCCTCGGGTGTGGGAGACACTGAAGCTTTCTTT
d_gene: -; v_gene: TRBV28; abundance: many; j_gene: TRBJ2-6; CDR3aa: CASMVSGANVLTF; CDR3nt: TGTGCCAGCATGGTCTCTGGGGCCAACGTCCTGACTTTC
d_gene: -; v_gene: TRBV20-1; abundance: many; j_gene: TRBJ2-1; CDR3aa: CSATWYNEQFF; CDR3nt: TGCAGTGCAACCTGGTACAATGAGCAGTTCTTC
d_gene: TRBD2; v_gene: TRBV19; abundance: many; j_gene: TRBJ2-7; CDR3aa: CASSISTSDIYEQYF; CDR3nt: TGTGCCAGTAGTATCTCTACTAGCGACATTTACGAGCAGTACTTC
d_gene: -; v_gene: TRBV27; abundance: many; j_gene: TRBJ1-5; CDR3aa: CASSLTDGENQPQHF; CDR3nt: TGTGCCAGCAGTTTGACAGACGGGGAGAATCAGCCCCAGCATTTT
d_gene: -; v_gene: TRBV12-3/TRBV12-4; abundance: -; j_gene: TRBJ1-1; CDR3aa: CASSAQPQGRTEAFF; CDR3nt: TGTGCCAGCAGTGCCCAGCCGCAGGGACGCACTGAAGCTTTCTTT
d_gene: TRBD1; v_gene: TRBV7-2; abundance: -; j_gene: TRBJ1-2; CDR3aa: CASSLGTGLVYGYTF; CDR3nt: TGTGCCAGCAGCTTAGGGACAGGGTTGGTCTATGGCTACACCTTC
d_gene: -; v_gene: TRBV7-2; abundance: -; j_gene: TRBJ2-1; CDR3aa: CASSFGFREQFF; CDR3nt: TGTGCCAGCAGCTTCGGTTTTCGAGAGCAGTTCTTC
d_gene: TRBD1; v_gene: TRBV6-5; abundance: many; j_gene: TRBJ2-7; CDR3aa: CASSPSLDRGYEQYF; CDR3nt: TGTGCCAGCAGTCCCTCCCTCGACAGGGGCTACGAGCAGTACTTC
d_gene: -; v_gene: TRBV5-4; abundance: many; j_gene: TRBJ2-1; CDR3aa: CASSLEGERNNEQFF; CDR3nt: TGTGCCAGCAGCTTGGAAGGGGAGAGGAACAATGAGCAGTTCTTC
d_gene: TRBD2; v_gene: TRBV10-3; abundance: many; j_gene: TRBJ2-5; CDR3aa: CAIKRAGGMEETQYF; CDR3nt: TGTGCCATCAAACGAGCGGGAGGGATGGAAGAGACCCAGTACTTC
d_gene: -; v_gene: TRBV4-3; abundance: many; j_gene: TRBJ1-4; CDR3aa: CASSWSGTNEKLFF; CDR3nt: TGCGCCAGCAGCTGGAGCGGAACTAATGAAAAACTGTTTTTT
d_gene: TRBD1; v_gene: TRBV12-3/TRBV12-4; abundance: -; j_gene: TRBJ1-2; CDR3aa: CASPKRTGYFLSYTF; CDR3nt: TGTGCCAGCCCAAAGAGGACAGGGTACTTCCTGAGCTACACCTTC
d_gene: -; v_gene: TRBV2; abundance: many; j_gene: TRBJ2-7; CDR3aa: CASRTGQRSYEQYF; CDR3nt: TGTGCCAGCAGGACGGGGCAGCGCTCCTACGAGCAGTACTTC
d_gene: TRBD2; v_gene: TRBV11-1; abundance: -; j_gene: TRBJ2-1; CDR3aa: CASSSTGTSGRNNEQFF; CDR3nt: TGTGCCAGCAGCTCCACCGGGACTAGCGGGAGAAACAATGAGCAGTTCTTC
d_gene: -; v_gene: TRBV6-1; abundance: many; j_gene: TRBJ2-1; CDR3aa: CASSASSTGLTYNEQFF; CDR3nt: TGTGCCAGCAGTGCCTCGTCAACGGGGCTTACCTACAATGAGCAGTTCTTC
d_gene: -; v_gene: TRBV24-1; abundance: many; j_gene: TRBJ1-2; CDR3aa: CATSDRIYGYTF; CDR3nt: TGTGCCACCAGTGATCGGATTTATGGCTACACCTTC
d_gene: -; v_gene: TRBV7-9; abundance: many; j_gene: TRBJ2-6; CDR3aa: CASSLSSWANVLTF; CDR3nt: TGTGCCAGCAGCTTATCTTCGTGGGCCAACGTCCTGACTTTC
d_gene: -; v_gene: TRBV9; abundance: many; j_gene: TRBJ1-6; CDR3aa: CASSFGGNSPLHF; CDR3nt: TGTGCCAGCAGCTTTGGGGGTAATTCACCCCTCCACTTT
d_gene: -; v_gene: TRBV5-1; abundance: many; j_gene: TRBJ1-6; CDR3aa: CASSLEGQGLLKNSPLHF; CDR3nt: TGCGCCAGCAGCTTGGAGGGGCAGGGGCTGCTAAAAAATTCACCCCTCCACTTT
d_gene: -; v_gene: TRBV4-2; abundance: -; j_gene: TRBJ2-1; CDR3aa: CASSQGVGDYNEQFF; CDR3nt: TGTGCCAGCAGCCAAGGGGTCGGGGACTACAATGAGCAGTTCTTC
d_gene: -; v_gene: TRBV27; abundance: many; j_gene: TRBJ2-1; CDR3aa: CASSFLGSINEQFF; CDR3nt: TGTGCCAGCAGTTTTCTGGGCAGTATCAATGAGCAGTTCTTC
d_gene: -; v_gene: TRBV5-1; abundance: many; j_gene: TRBJ1-1; CDR3aa: CASSIGSQNRNTEAFF; CDR3nt: TGCGCCAGCAGCATTGGTTCACAAAATAGGAACACTGAAGCTTTCTTT
d_gene: -; v_gene: TRBV10-3; abundance: -; j_gene: TRBJ2-3; CDR3aa: CAIGGSRGSSTDTQYF; CDR3nt: TGTGCCATCGGCGGGTCAAGGGGATCTAGCACAGATACGCAGTATTTT
d_gene: -; v_gene: TRBV20-1; abundance: many; j_gene: TRBJ1-5; CDR3aa: CSARGGAGKLRSNQPQHF; CDR3nt: TGCAGTGCACGGGGGGGTGCTGGAAAGTTGAGGAGCAATCAGCCCCAGCATTTT
d_gene: TRBD1; v_gene: TRBV12-3/TRBV12-4; abundance: many; j_gene: TRBJ1-2; CDR3aa: CASSLSGGNGYTF; CDR3nt: TGTGCCAGCAGTTTGTCAGGGGGCAATGGCTACACCTTC
d_gene: TRBD2; v_gene: TRBV20-1; abundance: many; j_gene: TRBJ2-1; CDR3aa: CSAQGLAGGDEQFF; CDR3nt: TGCAGTGCCCAGGGACTAGCGGGAGGCGATGAGCAGTTCTTC
d_gene: -; v_gene: TRBV11-3; abundance: many; j_gene: TRBJ1-1; CDR3aa: CASGTDVNTEAFF; CDR3nt: TGTGCCAGCGGGACCGACGTGAACACTGAAGCTTTCTTT
d_gene: TRBD1; v_gene: TRBV4-1; abundance: many; j_gene: TRBJ2-2; CDR3aa: CASSQEVRQGLNTGELFF; CDR3nt: TGCGCCAGCAGCCAAGAAGTGCGACAGGGGTTAAACACCGGGGAGCTGTTTTTT
d_gene: TRBD1; v_gene: TRBV5-1; abundance: many; j_gene: TRBJ2-4; CDR3aa: CAIDRGPLKVGKNIQYF; CDR3nt: TGCGCCATCGACAGGGGACCCTTGAAGGTGGGCAAAAACATTCAGTACTTC
d_gene: -; v_gene: TRBV3-1; abundance: many; j_gene: TRBJ1-5; CDR3aa: CASSQAGNQPQHF; CDR3nt: TGTGCCAGCAGCCAAGCAGGGAATCAGCCCCAGCATTTT
d_gene: -; v_gene: TRBV12-3/TRBV12-4; abundance: many; j_gene: TRBJ2-7; CDR3aa: CASSLRLGEQYF; CDR3nt: TGTGCCAGCAGCCTTAGATTAGGGGAGCAGTACTTC
d_gene: TRBD1; v_gene: TRBV11-2; abundance: many; j_gene: TRBJ1-1; CDR3aa: CASSPRDRNTEAFF; CDR3nt: TGTGCCAGCAGCCCCCGGGACAGGAACACTGAAGCTTTCTTT
d_gene: TRBD2; v_gene: TRBV7-2; abundance: many; j_gene: TRBJ2-2; CDR3aa: CASSLVAGGPTGELFF; CDR3nt: TGTGCCAGCAGCTTAGTGGCGGGAGGGCCCACCGGGGAGCTGTTTTTT
d_gene: -; v_gene: TRBV7-9; abundance: many; j_gene: TRBJ2-5; CDR3aa: CASSLALGTQYF; CDR3nt: TGTGCCAGCAGCTTAGCGTTGGGGACCCAGTACTTC
d_gene: -; v_gene: TRBV25-1; abundance: many; j_gene: TRBJ2-2; CDR3aa: CASSEFDTVNTGELFF; CDR3nt: TGTGCCAGCAGTGAATTCGACACCGTGAACACCGGGGAGCTGTTTTTT
d_gene: TRBD2; v_gene: TRBV18; abundance: many; j_gene: TRBJ2-3; CDR3aa: CASSELAGDIDTQYF; CDR3nt: TGTGCCAGCTCAGAACTAGCGGGAGATATAGATACGCAGTATTTT
d_gene: -; v_gene: TRBV9; abundance: many; j_gene: TRBJ2-5; CDR3aa: CASSVEVSGGETQYF; CDR3nt: TGTGCCAGCAGCGTAGAAGTCTCGGGTGGGGAGACCCAGTACTTC
d_gene: -; v_gene: TRBV11-2; abundance: many; j_gene: TRBJ1-1; CDR3aa: CASSLEPLVIPEAFF; CDR3nt: TGTGCCAGCAGCTTAGAACCGTTGGTGATCCCTGAAGCTTTCTTT
d_gene: -; v_gene: TRBV4-1; abundance: few; j_gene: TRBJ2-2; CDR3aa: CASGVDRTTGELFF; CDR3nt: TGCGCCAGCGGAGTTGACAGGACCACCGGGGAGCTGTTTTTT
d_gene: TRBD1; v_gene: TRBV7-3; abundance: -; j_gene: TRBJ2-7; CDR3aa: CASSPGTGKRNEQYF; CDR3nt: TGTGCCAGCAGCCCGGGGACAGGGAAGAGGAACGAGCAGTACTTC